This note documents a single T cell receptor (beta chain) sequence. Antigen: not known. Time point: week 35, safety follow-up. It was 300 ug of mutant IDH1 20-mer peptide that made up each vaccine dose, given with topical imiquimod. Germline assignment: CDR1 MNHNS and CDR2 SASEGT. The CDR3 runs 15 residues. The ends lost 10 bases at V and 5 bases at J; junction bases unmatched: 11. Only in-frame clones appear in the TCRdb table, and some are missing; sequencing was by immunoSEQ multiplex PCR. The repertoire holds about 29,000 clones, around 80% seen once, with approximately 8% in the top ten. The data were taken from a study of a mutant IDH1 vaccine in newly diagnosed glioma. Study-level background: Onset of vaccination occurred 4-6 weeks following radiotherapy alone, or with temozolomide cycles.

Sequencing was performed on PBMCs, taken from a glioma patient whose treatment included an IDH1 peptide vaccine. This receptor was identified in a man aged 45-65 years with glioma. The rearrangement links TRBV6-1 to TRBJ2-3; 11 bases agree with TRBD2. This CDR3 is CATHFLAGGGDTQYF. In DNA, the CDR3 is TGTGCCACCCATTTTCTAGCGGGAGGAGGAGATACGCAGTATTTT.